Presented here are 30 T cell receptor beta chains from one specimen sequenced in a study of OX40 agonist ivuxolimab in advanced cancers. Libraries were prepared by immunoSEQ multiplex PCR; TCRdb keeps only in-frame clonotypes and omits some of them. The sample lists about 48,000 clones, about 88% occurring once. Here the sequenced sample was CD4+ or CD8+ T cells sorted from blood, taken in a trial of the OX40 agonist ivuxolimab. These receptors were obtained from an adult with an advanced solid tumor such as melanoma, head and neck, liver or kidney cancer.

V usage is TRBV4-3 and J usage is TRBJ2-7, with 8 bases identical to TRBD1. Germline assignment: CDR1 LGHNA and CDR2 YSLEER. This CDR3 has 17 amino acids. V dropped 0 bases and J dropped 0; count of bases not matched to a gene: 7. The CDR3 here is CASSQDWGQAPSYEQYF. DNA of the CDR3: TGCGCCAGCAGCCAAGATTGGGGACAGGCGCCCTCCTACGAGCAGTACTTC.

This clone was seen only a few times. V is TRBV6-5 and J is TRBJ1-2, with D tentatively TRBD1 (5 bases). The germline gives CDR1 MNHEY, CDR2 SVGAGI. CDR3 length: 12 residues. V was clipped by 5 bases and J by 2 bases, with 6 bases between them. The CDR3 sequence: CASSQGNYGYTF. DNA for the CDR3: TGTGCCAGCAGTCAGGGCAACTATGGCTACACCTTC.

The sample holds one count of this clone. The chain has TRBV18 and TRBJ2-1; tentative D call: TRBD1 (6 bases). CDR3 size: 16 residues. Trimming shortened V by 2 bases and J by 2 bases, and 13 bases separated the two germline ends. CDR1 and CDR2 (germline): KGHSH, LQKENI. This chain's CDR3 is CASSPNRVSTYNEQFF. The DNA for the CDR3 is TGTGCCAGCTCACCAAACAGGGTTTCAACCTACAATGAGCAGTTCTTC.

The V gene is TRBV4-1, the J gene TRBJ2-7, with a tentative D call TRBD1 (6 bases). CDR1 is MGHRA, CDR2 YSYEKL, per germline. The CDR3 consists of 15 residues. Trimming removed 1 base at V and 2 bases at J, with 12 bases between. CDR3 residues: CASSQVTGRTYEQYF. CDR3 in DNA: TGCGCCAGCAGCCAAGTCACAGGGCGGACCTACGAGCAGTACTTC.

This clone occurred once. The chain is built from TRBV4-3 and TRBJ1-4; D gene uncertain. The germline gives CDR1 LGHNA, CDR2 YSLEER. The CDR3 sequence is 14 residues long. The V end was cut by 0 bases, the J end by 8 bases, with 10 bases between. Here the CDR3 DNA reads TGCGCCAGCAGCCAAGATATGAGAGGGGAAAAACTGTTTTTT. This gives the protein CASSQDMRGEKLFF.

V and J are TRBV7-3 and TRBJ2-1; 8 nucleotides match TRBD2. V gave up 3 bases and J gave up 4 bases; unmatched junction bases: 5. Looked up from germline, CDR1 is SGHTA and CDR2 is FQGTGA. The CDR3 sequence is 15 residues long. The chain's CDR3 is CASSLNSGVYNEQFF. In nucleotides, the CDR3 is TGTGCCAGCAGCTTGAATAGCGGGGTTTACAATGAGCAGTTCTTC.

V gene TRBV5-5 combines with J gene TRBJ1-2; TRBD1 is a possible D gene (6 bases). Germline V gene data show CDR1 as SGHKS and CDR2 as YYEKEE (reference sequence). This CDR3 contains 14 residues. The V gene lost 3 bases and the J gene lost 3 bases, with 12 bases spanning the gap. The CDR3 DNA follows: TGTGCCAGCAGCTCCGTACAGGGCCACTATGGCTACACCTTC. It encodes CASSSVQGHYGYTF.

This rearrangement joins TRBV9 to TRBJ2-7; 7 nucleotides agree with TRBD2. Unmatched junction bases numbered 9, after V lost 3 bases and J lost 0 bases. This CDR3 comprises 16 residues. Germline-derived CDR1 and CDR2 are SGDLS and YYNGEE. CDR3 in amino acids: CASSASGGPGSYEQYF. In DNA, the CDR3 is TGTGCCAGCAGCGCATCGGGAGGCCCCGGCTCCTACGAGCAGTACTTC.

In its sample, this clone was seen a few times. The chain links TRBV5-1 to TRBJ1-6; the D is unclear. The CDR3 length is 14 residues. The germline gives CDR1 SGHRS, CDR2 YFSETQ. V was pared by 1 base and J by 7 bases, with 9 bases between. The CDR3: CASSLPGGNSPLHF. The CDR3 region has the DNA TGCGCCAGCAGCTTGCCGGGAGGGAATTCACCCCTCCACTTT.

The V and J genes are TRBV6-5 and TRBJ2-1; 8 bases line up with TRBD2. Germline assignment: CDR1 MNHEY and CDR2 SVGAGI. The length of the CDR3 is 16 residues. Trimming at V came to 4 bases and at J to 7 bases, leaving 12 bases not matched to a gene. CDR3 residues: CASSFLGGAGENEQFF. CDR3 in DNA: TGTGCCAGCAGTTTCCTTGGAGGAGCGGGAGAAAATGAGCAGTTCTTC.

The chain is built from TRBV5-8 and TRBJ1-4; 8 nucleotides line up with TRBD1. V trimming: 2 bases; J trimming: 6 bases; junction bases outside the gene matches: 18. This CDR3 comprises 19 residues. Germline CDR1 and CDR2: SGHTS and YDEGEE. The CDR3 loop reads CASSFPIPNTGQDYEKLFF. The DNA of the CDR3 is TGTGCCAGCAGCTTTCCCATCCCCAACACGGGACAGGATTATGAAAAACTGTTTTTT.

This clone was seen only a few times. The chain uses TRBV6-4 and TRBJ1-1; D gene unclear. Germline CDR1 MRHNA, CDR2 SNTAGT. V was shortened by 5 bases and J by 2 bases, with 9 bases between the two germline ends. This CDR3 comprises 13 residues. The CDR3 protein is CASSLDSNTEAFF. The CDR3 DNA reads as TGTGCCAGCAGTCTAGATTCTAACACTGAAGCTTTCTTT.

This chain connects TRBV15 to TRBJ2-2; either TRBD1 or TRBD2 may supply D (6 bases each). The CDR3 extends over 15 amino acids. V was trimmed by 0 bases and J by 7 bases, leaving 12 bases between them. Germline CDR1 LNHNV, CDR2 YYDKDF (reference sequence). The CDR3 here is CATSRDRGAGGELFF. In DNA, the CDR3 is TGTGCCACCAGCAGAGATAGGGGGGCTGGCGGGGAGCTGTTTTTT. Full variable domain (outside the CDR3, taken from reference TRBV15 and TRBJ2-2): DAMVIQNPRYQVTQFGKPVTLSCSQTLNHNVMYWYQQKSSQAPKLLFHYYDKDFNNEADTPDNFQSRRPNTSFCFLDIRSPGLGDTAMYLCATSRDRGAGGELFFGEGSRLTVL.

The chain combines TRBV7-3 with TRBJ2-3; 12 bases match TRBD1. The CDR3 consists of 15 residues. Germline CDR1 and CDR2: SGHTA and FQGTGA. V was clipped by 8 bases and J by 2 bases; unmatched bases: 5. In nucleotides, the CDR3 is TGTGCCAGCGGCCCGGGACAGGGGGCCACAGATACGCAGTATTTT. Translating gives CASGPGQGATDTQYF.

The chain recombines TRBV5-6 with TRBJ2-7; 9 bases fit TRBD1. CDR3 length equals 14 residues. Germline values: CDR1 SGHDT, CDR2 YYEEEE. Trimming at V came to 4 bases and at J to 2 bases, leaving 4 bases not matched to a gene. This CDR3 is CASSPGTGTYEQYF. CDR3 nucleotide sequence: TGTGCCAGCAGCCCCGGGACAGGGACCTACGAGCAGTACTTC.

The V call is TRBV6-6, the J call TRBJ2-3; 9 bases align to TRBD2. V dropped 6 bases and J dropped 1; count of bases not matched to a gene: 2. Looked up from germline, CDR1 is MNHNY and CDR2 is SVGAGI (reference sequence). This CDR3 region has 14 residues. The CDR3 DNA follows: TGTGCCAGCAGCCCTAGCGGGGGCACAGATACGCAGTATTTT. This codes for CASSPSGGTDTQYF.

The rearrangement links TRBV5-1 to TRBJ2-3, with D perhaps TRBD1 (6 bases). The CDR3 has 22 residues. The germline CDR1 and CDR2 sequences are SGHRS and YFSETQ. Trimming shortened V by 4 bases and J by 2 bases, and 35 bases separated the two germline ends. CDR3 protein: CASSPKGGVPDLGAEVTDTQYF. CDR3 nucleotides: TGCGCCAGCAGCCCAAAAGGGGGTGTCCCGGACTTAGGAGCGGAGGTCACAGATACGCAGTATTTT.

V and J are TRBV12-2 and TRBJ2-7; TRBD2, as called in the table, went unchecked against the DNA. TRBV12-2 is recorded as a pseudogene. This CDR3 contains 15 residues. The CDR3 DNA is TGTGCAAGTCGTGTTATACTAGCGGACTCCTACGAGCAGTACTTC. Its protein is CASRVILADSYEQYF.

This clone was observed once. V gene TRBV10-3 combines with J gene TRBJ2-3; no reliable D call. The CDR3 consists of 12 residues. CDR1 is ENHRY, CDR2 SYGVKD, per germline. Trimming shortened V by 6 bases and J by 0 bases, and 4 bases separated the two germline ends. As DNA, the CDR3 is TGTGCCATCAGGGACAGCACAGATACGCAGTATTTT. It is translated as CAIRDSTDTQYF.

J is TRBJ1-2 and V is TRBV11-3; D is possibly TRBD1 (6 bases). Trimming removed 2 bases from V and 4 bases from J, with 14 bases in between. CDR3 length: 15 amino acids. Germline-derived CDR1 and CDR2 are SGHNT and YENEEA. The CDR3 here is CASSLTWLGGYGYTF. Written as DNA, the CDR3 is TGTGCCAGCAGCTTAACCTGGTTAGGGGGCTATGGCTACACCTTC.

The chain links TRBV6-5 to TRBJ2-7, with D possibly matching TRBD1 (6 bases). This CDR3 has 15 amino acids. V lost 0 bases, J lost 2 bases, and 11 bases lay in between. The germline V gene encodes CDR1 MNHEY and CDR2 SVGAGI. CDR3 nucleotides: TGTGCCAGCAGTTACTCAGGACAGATGACCTACGAGCAGTACTTC. This sequence encodes CASSYSGQMTYEQYF.

The CDR3, as DNA: TGTGCCATCAGTGAGACTAGCGGATCCTACAATGAGCAGTTCTTC. It codes for CAISETSGSYNEQFF. The rearrangement uses TRBV10-3 and TRBJ2-1; 8 bases agree with TRBD2. Germline lookup yields CDR1 ENHRY and CDR2 SYGVKD. The CDR3 length is 15 residues. Unmatched junction bases numbered 1, after V lost 2 bases and J lost 1 base.

V gene TRBV10-3 combines with J gene TRBJ1-2; 7 bases are shared with TRBD1. With 0 bases clipped from V and 6 bases from J, the junction kept 4 bases outside the gene matches. The CDR3 has 14 residues. From germline, CDR1 is ENHRY and CDR2 SYGVKD. CDR3: CAISESEGADGYTF. The CDR3 DNA follows: TGTGCCATCAGTGAGTCGGAGGGGGCCGATGGCTACACCTTC.

This sequence joins TRBV18 and TRBJ2-7, with D maybe TRBD1 (7 bases). The CDR3 contains 13 residues. CDR1 KGHSH and CDR2 LQKENI come from the germline V gene. Trimming left V 2 bases short and J 5 bases short, with 10 bases between. CDR3 nucleotide sequence: TGTGCCAGCTCACCAATCAGGGGGGACGAGCAGTACTTC. Protein sequence: CASSPIRGDEQYF.

The chain links TRBV7-8 to TRBJ2-2, with 8 bases identical to TRBD2. The CDR3 runs 13 residues. Per the germline V gene, CDR1 is SGHVS and CDR2 is FQNEAQ. V lost 3 bases, J lost 8 bases, and 2 bases stayed unmatched. The CDR3 region has the DNA TGTGCCAGCAGCTTCGGGGGGGCTGGGGAGCTGTTTTTT. Its translation: CASSFGGAGELFF.

The rearrangement uses TRBV6-6 and TRBJ2-7; the D call may be TRBD1 or TRBD2 (6 bases each). V was cut by 0 bases and J by 6 bases, with 12 bases left in between. Per germline, CDR1 MNHNY and CDR2 SVGAGI (reference sequence). The length of the CDR3 is 14 residues. CDR3 region: CASSYSGGSGEQYF. CDR3 coding DNA: TGTGCCAGCAGTTACTCAGGGGGGAGTGGCGAGCAGTACTTC.

J is TRBJ1-2 and V is TRBV29-1; D not certain. This CDR3 comprises 12 residues. Germline V gives CDR1 SQVTM, CDR2 ANQGSEA. V lost 6 bases to trimming and J lost 4 bases, with 12 bases between them. The CDR3 coding sequence is TGCAGCGTCACCACAACGGGCTATGGCTACACCTTC. Its translation is CSVTTTGYGYTF.

This clone was seen only a few times. This chain links TRBV7-3 with TRBJ2-7, with D possibly matching TRBD2 (5 bases). Germline assignment: CDR1 SGHTA and CDR2 FQGTGA. Trimming took off 5 bases at V and 3 bases at J, with 8 bases between the two ends. This CDR3 contains 12 residues. As DNA, the CDR3 is TGTGCCAGCAGCGCCGGACTCTACGAGCAGTACTTC. Its protein is CASSAGLYEQYF.

The chain has TRBV28 and TRBJ1-6, with unresolved D. Germline V gene sequence: CDR1 MDHEN, CDR2 SYDVKM. The CDR3 consists of 14 residues. Deletions cut 8 bases from V and 0 bases from J, with 8 bases between. CDR3 sequence reads: CASSWSSYNSPLHF. As DNA, the CDR3 is TGTGCCAGCTCGTGGAGCTCCTATAATTCACCCCTCCACTTT.

This clone was recorded a few times. This chain uses TRBV27 with TRBJ1-2; no reliable D call. The CDR3 length is 14 residues. Per the germline V gene, CDR1 is MNHEY and CDR2 is SMNVEV (reference sequence). The V gene lost 2 bases and the J gene lost 1 base, with 8 bases spanning the gap. The CDR3, as DNA: TGTGCCAGCAGTTTAGGCGGAAGTAACTATGGCTACACCTTC. This gives the protein CASSLGGSNYGYTF.